A selection of T cell receptor beta chains follows, all from one sample in a study of T-cell memory formation after mild COVID-19. TCRdb ran MiXCR on the 5' RACE reads and lists one entry per CDR3 protein. The data contain 270,000 or so distinct CDR3 sequences, approximately 15% of them singletons. Sequenced: PBMCs or a T cell subset sorted from them (not recorded which). These receptors came from a man between 18 and 35 years old who had mild COVID-19 (a few samples of this study predate the infection). Cell type and time point are not known. The CDR3 runs from the conserved cysteine through the conserved F or W. The D gene is left open where the match is weak. Only some rows state a clone size, as once, few, many or a class for expanded clones.

TRBD1	TRBJ1-4	TRBV4-2	17	few	TGTGCCAGCAGCCAAGGAGGCCCCGGGGCAGGGGGTGAAAAACTGTTTTTT	CASSQGGPGAGGEKLFF
NA	TRBJ2-3	TRBV11-2	15	few	TGTGCCAGCAGCCGCCGGGCTTCTACCACAGATACGCAGTATTTT	CASSRRASTTDTQYF
NA	TRBJ2-3	TRBV5-5	14	once	TGTGCCAGCAGCTGGGGCAGGGGCACAGATACGCAGTATTTT	CASSWGRGTDTQYF
TRBD1	TRBJ1-2	TRBV5-6	16	few	TGTGCCAGCAGCTCGGTATGGCCGGAGGGGGCAGGCGGCTACACCTTC	CASSSVWPEGAGGYTF
NA	TRBJ1-4	TRBV5-1	15	many	TGCGCCAGCAGCGTAGGCAGGGGCCCTAATGAAAAACTGTTTTTT	CASSVGRGPNEKLFF
TRBD1	TRBJ2-2	TRBV25-1	14	many	TGTGCCAGCTCCGGGACAGGGGACGCCGGGGAGCTGTTTTTT	CASSGTGDAGELFF
NA	TRBJ1-6	TRBV27	14	NA	TGTGCCAGCAGTTTACGGGGCTCGTATTCACCCCTCCACTTT	CASSLRGSYSPLHF
NA	TRBJ2-2	TRBV24-1	14	few	TGTGCCACCAGTGAATTCGACAACACCGGGGAGCTGTTTTTT	CATSEFDNTGELFF
NA	TRBJ2-1	TRBV6-5	13	many	TGTGCCAGCAGTTACTCTAGGGACGGTAAGCAGTTCTTC	CASSYSRDGKQFF
NA	TRBJ1-2	TRBV5-6	14	NA	TGTGCCAGCAGCTTTCTAACAGGGCACTATGGCTACACCTTC	CASSFLTGHYGYTF
NA	TRBJ1-2	TRBV29-1	12	NA	TGCAGCGTTGAGGAGGGGACTGATGGCTACACCTTC	CSVEEGTDGYTF
NA	TRBJ1-1	TRBV25-1	10	few	TGTGCCAGCAGTGGGGTTGAAGCTTTCTTT	CASSGVEAFF
NA	TRBJ1-5	TRBV5-4	13	many	TGTGCCAGCAGCTTGGCCGGGGAACAGCCCCAGCATTTT	CASSLAGEQPQHF
TRBD1	TRBJ2-2	TRBV12-3/TRBV12-4	16	few	TGTGCCAGCAGCCGGGACAGGGTTCATGTGGCCGGGGAGCTGTTTTTT	CASSRDRVHVAGELFF
NA	TRBJ2-1	TRBV5-4	11	many	TGTGCCAGCAGCTGGGGTAATGAGCAGTTCTTC	CASSWGNEQFF
NA	TRBJ2-3	TRBV6-2/TRBV6-3	14	NA	TGTGCCAGCAGTTCCCAGTCTAGCACAGATACGCAGTATTTT	CASSSQSSTDTQYF
TRBD1	TRBJ1-4	TRBV4-3	15	NA	TGCGCCAGCAGCCAAGAACCGGGACAGGGTGGAAAACTGTTTTTT	CASSQEPGQGGKLFF
NA	TRBJ2-7	TRBV2	13	few	TGTGCCAGTTTCCGGGACGTGTTCTACGAGCAGTACTTC	CASFRDVFYEQYF
TRBD2	TRBJ2-5	TRBV2	15	few	TGTGCCAGCAGTCGGGACTCAGGGAGGGTCGAGACCCAGTACTTC	CASSRDSGRVETQYF
TRBD2	TRBJ2-3	TRBV9	15	NA	TGTGCCAGCAGCGTCGGTCAGCGGGGGACAGATACGCAGTATTTT	CASSVGQRGTDTQYF
NA	TRBJ2-3	TRBV13	15	NA	TGTGCCAGCAGCTTAAGGGCCGGCAGCACAGATACGCAGTATTTT	CASSLRAGSTDTQYF
NA	TRBJ2-7	TRBV6-5	15	many	TGTGCCAGCAGTTACTCTGCAGCGAGCTCCTACGAGCAGTACTTC	CASSYSAASSYEQYF
NA	TRBJ2-3	TRBV7-2	17	few	TGTGCCAGCAGATCAAAAGGGGGGGCAGGTCAACCAGATACGCAGTATTTT	CASRSKGGAGQPDTQYF
NA	TRBJ2-2	TRBV4-3	12	many	TGCGCCAGCAGGGACTACACCGGGGAGCTGTTTTTT	CASRDYTGELFF
NA	TRBJ1-2	TRBV7-6	13	few	TGTGCCAGCAGCCGATCACGCGCGCAAGGCTACACCTTC	CASSRSRAQGYTF
NA	TRBJ1-4	TRBV13	12	few	TGTGCCAGCAGTTGGGCTAATGAAAAACTGTTTTTT	CASSWANEKLFF
TRBD2	TRBJ2-1	TRBV12-3/TRBV12-4	14	many	TGTGCCAGCAGTTTCCGACTAGCGAGCGATGAGCAGTTCTTC	CASSFRLASDEQFF
NA	TRBJ2-1	TRBV9	14	NA	TGTGCCAGCAGCGTCGACAGGACTCACAATGAGCAGTTCTTC	CASSVDRTHNEQFF
NA	TRBJ2-3	TRBV12-3/TRBV12-4	11	few	TGTGCCAGCTGCGGCACAGATACGCAGTATTTT	CASCGTDTQYF
NA	TRBJ2-3	TRBV25-1	17	NA	TGTGCCAGCAGTGAGTTGTCGGGGAGTACTAGCACAGATACGCAGTATTTT	CASSELSGSTSTDTQYF
TRBD2	TRBJ2-1	TRBV18	16	few	TGTGCCAGCTCACCACTCACTAGCGGTTCCTACAATGAGCAGTTCTTC	CASSPLTSGSYNEQFF
TRBD2	TRBJ2-4	TRBV7-2	14	many	TGTGCCAGCAGCTTAGTCGGGGGGGAAAACATTCAGTACTTC	CASSLVGGENIQYF
NA	TRBJ2-5	TRBV20-1	14	many	TGCAGTGCCGCCAGTCCAACTAGCCGGGAGACCCAGTACTTC	CSAASPTSRETQYF
NA	TRBJ1-2	TRBV11-2	13	NA	TGTGCCAGCAGCTCCCCCCCCGGATATGGCTACACCTTC	CASSSPPGYGYTF
NA	TRBJ1-1	TRBV9	15	few	TGTGCCAGCAGCGTAGTGCCAGCAGGGAACACTGAAGCTTTCTTT	CASSVVPAGNTEAFF
NA	TRBJ2-3	TRBV5-4	15	few	TGTGCCAGCAGCCCTGACAGTACTAGCACAGATACGCAGTATTTT	CASSPDSTSTDTQYF
NA	TRBJ1-4	TRBV18	16	few	TGTGCCAGCTCACCACCGGGACCAGCGTTCAGCGAAAAACTGTTTTTT	CASSPPGPAFSEKLFF
NA	TRBJ2-3	TRBV21-1	17	few	TGTGCCAGCAGCAATTTCCTAGCGGGGGCTACCACAGATACGCAGTATTTT	CASSNFLAGATTDTQYF
NA	TRBJ2-5	TRBV5-1	14	many	TGCGCCAGCAGCGTGGGCTCTATACAAGAGACCCAGTACTTC	CASSVGSIQETQYF
NA	TRBJ1-3	TRBV10-3	12	NA	TGTGCCATAGGAGCAGCTGGAAACACCATATATTTT	CAIGAAGNTIYF
TRBD1	TRBJ2-1	TRBV5-1	15	few	TGCGCCAGCAGCTTGGGGGACAGGGTATACAATGAGCAGTTCTTC	CASSLGDRVYNEQFF
NA	TRBJ2-3	TRBV6-2/TRBV6-3	8	few	TGTGCCGGGGATACGCAGTATTTT	CAGDTQYF
NA	TRBJ2-2	TRBV28	15	NA	TGTGCCAGCAGTTTAGCCGGTAGCTACACCGGGGAGCTGTTTTTT	CASSLAGSYTGELFF